The sample holds a few counts of the clone carrying this T cell receptor (beta chain). This specimen comes from a study of T-cell memory formation after mild COVID-19. The CDR3 has 11 amino acids. The germline CDR1 and CDR2 sequences are SNHLY and FYNNEI. Trimming took 7 bases from V and 2 from J, leaving 5 bases between them. cDNA libraries for TCR alpha and TCR beta, carrying sample barcodes and UMIs, came from 5'RACE with constant-segment primers. TCRdb re-analysed the 5' RACE reads in MiXCR, keeping a single row per CDR3 protein. The table has 580,000 or so distinct CDR3 sequences, roughly 17% seen once.

The V and J genes are TRBV2 and TRBJ1-2, with unresolved D. Sequences were obtained from PBMCs or a T cell subset sorted from them (not recorded which). The origin of this receptor is an adult woman who had mild COVID-19 (a few samples of this study predate the infection). Cell type and time point are not known. Here the CDR3 reads CASKENYGYTF. In DNA, the CDR3 is TGTGCCAGCAAGGAAAACTATGGCTACACCTTC.